Included here is one T cell receptor (beta chain) sequence, with context. Its antigen is not identified. The source of the sample is a study of shared clonotypes between healthy human individuals. Repertoires were generated with immunoSEQ multiplex PCR, while TCRdb's copy carries only in-frame clones and drops some. The data contain around 550,000 clones, 95% to 97% of them singletons. Broader study findings: Shared clonotypes across all four donors exceeded non-shared ones in generation probability.

The material sequenced was naive CD4+ T cells sorted from blood. Subset indicated: CD45RA+ positively selected. The origin of this receptor is a woman aged 25 to 45 in good health.

Here the CDR3 DNA reads TGTGCCAGCAGCTTGAGGTGGGAGGGCCAAGATGAGCAGTTCTTC. This encodes CASSLRWEGQDEQFF. V is TRBV5-5 and J is TRBJ2-1, with 7 bases identical to TRBD2. Germline CDR1 reads SGHKS; CDR2 reads YYEKEE (reference sequence). The CDR3 loop spans 15 amino acids. The junction had 9 bases not matched to a gene; V was cut back by 1 base and J by 8 bases. Supplemented by reference TRBV5-5 and TRBJ2-1, the full variable domain reads DAGVTQSPTHLIKTRGQQVTLRCSPISGHKSVSWYQQVLGQGPQFIFQYYEKEERGRGNFPDRFSARQFPNYSSELNVNALLLGDSALYLCASSLRWEGQDEQFFGPGTRLTVL.